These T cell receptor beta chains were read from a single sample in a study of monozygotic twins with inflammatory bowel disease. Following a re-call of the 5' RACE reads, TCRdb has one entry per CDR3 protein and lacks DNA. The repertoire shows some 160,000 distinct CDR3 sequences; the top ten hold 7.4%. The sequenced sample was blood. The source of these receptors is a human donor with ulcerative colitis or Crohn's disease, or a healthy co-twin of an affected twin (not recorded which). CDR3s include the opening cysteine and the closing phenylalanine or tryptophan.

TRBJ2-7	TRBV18	CASSPRTGAYEQYF
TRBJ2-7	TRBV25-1	CASSANRQGAYEQYF
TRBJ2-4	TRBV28	CASRLTGRNIQYF
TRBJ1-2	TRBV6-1	CASSDRGEGYTF
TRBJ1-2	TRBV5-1	CASSLTPETGPNYGYTF
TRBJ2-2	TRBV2	CASKAFTGELFF
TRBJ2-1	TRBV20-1	CSARVPVSYNEQFF
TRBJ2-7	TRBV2	CASSGDPGQPYEQYF
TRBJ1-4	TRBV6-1	CASSKTHRYNEKLFF
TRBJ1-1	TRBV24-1	CATSDLGSEAFF
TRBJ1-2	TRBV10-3	CAISDPIVRGRGGYTF
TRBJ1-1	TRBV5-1	CASRQTGHPNTEAFF
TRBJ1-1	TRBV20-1	CSAVTWTEAFF
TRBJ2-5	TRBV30	CAWRGPGRTRTVQETQYF
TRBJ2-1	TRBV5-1	CASSDFDEQFF
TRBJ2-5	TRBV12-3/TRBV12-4	CASTLAPETQYF
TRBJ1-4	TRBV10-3	CATSGFNEKLFF
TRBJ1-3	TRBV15	CATSIDRGTGNTIYF
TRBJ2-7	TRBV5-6	CASSLISAGEQYF
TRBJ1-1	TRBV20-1	CSARVGTEAFF
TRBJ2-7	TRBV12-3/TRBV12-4	CASSLTGPTSYEQYF
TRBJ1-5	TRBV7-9	CASSKTGGQGAQHF
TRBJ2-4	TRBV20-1	CSARVGGTAGAKNIQYF
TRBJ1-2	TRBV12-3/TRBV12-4	CASSLAAGGGYTF
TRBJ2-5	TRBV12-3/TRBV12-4	CASSLRGLAGGLRETQYF
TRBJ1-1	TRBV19	CASSIKDRLTTEAFF
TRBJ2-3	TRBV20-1	CSEGSGSTDTQYF
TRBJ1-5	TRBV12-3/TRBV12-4	CASSLGLDSGIPNQPQHF
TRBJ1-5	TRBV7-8	CASSLVIGDSNQPQHF
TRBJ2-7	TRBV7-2	CASSLAPGQGVYEQYF
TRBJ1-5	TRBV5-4	CASSYQGNQPQHF
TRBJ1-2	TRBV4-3	CASSQDTVRQRGYTF
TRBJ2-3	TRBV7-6	CASSRGVARSADTQYF
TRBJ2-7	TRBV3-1	CASSRGTGWRAYEQYF
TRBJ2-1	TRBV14	CASSFSRRVNEQFF
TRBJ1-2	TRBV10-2	CASSVQLGAHGYTF
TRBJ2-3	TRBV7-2	CASSPSHFRGGTDTQYF
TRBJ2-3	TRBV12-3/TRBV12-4	CASRHGWGRTDTQYF
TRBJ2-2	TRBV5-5	CASSMDRATNTGELFF
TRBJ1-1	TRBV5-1	CASSWDRATNTEAFF
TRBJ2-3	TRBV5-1	CASSLLDAQYF
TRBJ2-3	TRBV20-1	CSARESPGYTDTQYF
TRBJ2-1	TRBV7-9	CASSNPRTGKQFF
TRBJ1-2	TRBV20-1	CSARLTGGARNYGYTF
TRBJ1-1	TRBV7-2	CASSPASRGAFF